A selection of T cell receptor beta chains follows, all from one sample in a study of early T cells in non-severe SARS-CoV-2 infection. TCRdb passed the 5' RACE reads through MiXCR, listing each CDR3 protein once. The sample carries roughly 70,000 distinct CDR3 sequences, roughly 18% recorded once. Sequenced material: whole blood, taken at baseline. These receptors were obtained from an adult who was a healthcare worker with PCR-confirmed SARS-CoV-2 infection or an uninfected control (not recorded which). CDR3s include the opening cysteine and the closing phenylalanine or tryptophan. The order of the fields is V gene, J gene, D gene, CDR3 length, clone size, CDR3 protein, CDR3 DNA. The D gene is left open where the match is weak. The size field is filled for only some rows; it gives once, few, many or a size class.

V: TRBV6-2/TRBV6-3
J: TRBJ1-2
D: .
length: 12
size: .
CDR3: CASSYRGYGYTF
DNA: TGTGCCAGCAGTTACCGCGGCTATGGCTACACCTTC

V: TRBV6-5
J: TRBJ1-3
D: .
length: 15
size: many
CDR3: CASSYGHSSGNTIYF
DNA: TGTGCCAGCAGTTATGGACACTCCTCTGGAAACACCATATATTTT

V: TRBV4-2
J: TRBJ2-7
D: .
length: 15
size: .
CDR3: CASSQEVSDSYEQYF
DNA: TGTGCCAGCAGCCAAGAAGTGTCGGACAGCTACGAGCAGTACTTC

V: TRBV5-5
J: TRBJ2-7
D: TRBD1
length: 14
size: .
CDR3: CASSRGTGPGEQYF
DNA: TGTGCCAGCAGCCGCGGGACAGGGCCGGGCGAGCAGTACTTC

V: TRBV10-3
J: TRBJ2-5
D: .
length: 14
size: .
CDR3: CAISGTGSQETQYF
DNA: TGTGCCATCAGCGGCACAGGGTCCCAAGAGACCCAGTACTTC

V: TRBV7-9
J: TRBJ1-2
D: .
length: 12
size: few
CDR3: CASSRAMYGYTF
DNA: TGTGCCAGCAGTAGGGCCATGTATGGCTACACCTTC

V: TRBV29-1
J: TRBJ2-1
D: .
length: 14
size: few
CDR3: CSVVGVLSYNEQFF
DNA: TGCAGCGTTGTGGGAGTGCTATCCTACAATGAGCAGTTCTTC

V: TRBV5-1
J: TRBJ1-6
D: .
length: 16
size: few
CDR3: CASSLEGQNYNSPLHF
DNA: TGCGCCAGCAGCTTGGAAGGGCAGAACTATAATTCACCCCTCCACTTT

V: TRBV20-1
J: TRBJ2-2
D: TRBD2
length: 16
size: few
CDR3: CSARVAGSANTGELFF
DNA: TGCAGTGCTAGAGTAGCGGGCAGCGCGAACACCGGGGAGCTGTTTTTT

V: TRBV4-1
J: TRBJ2-3
D: .
length: 16
size: .
CDR3: CASSQEWTAQTDTQYF
DNA: TGCGCCAGCAGCCAAGAGTGGACCGCCCAAACAGATACGCAGTATTTT

V: TRBV7-9
J: TRBJ2-7
D: .
length: 12
size: few
CDR3: CASSLAISEQYF
DNA: TGTGCCAGCAGCTTAGCCATAAGCGAGCAGTACTTC

V: TRBV20-1
J: TRBJ2-7
D: .
length: 12
size: .
CDR3: CSARASSYEQYF
DNA: TGCAGTGCAAGGGCCAGCTCCTACGAGCAGTACTTC

V: TRBV5-1
J: TRBJ2-2
D: .
length: 14
size: few
CDR3: CASSLYADTGELFF
DNA: TGCGCCAGCAGCTTGTATGCGGACACCGGGGAGCTGTTTTTT

V: TRBV20-1
J: TRBJ2-3
D: TRBD2
length: 16
size: .
CDR3: CSASVILGGRADTQYF
DNA: TGCAGTGCTAGTGTCATTTTGGGCGGGAGGGCAGATACGCAGTATTTT

V: TRBV28
J: TRBJ1-2
D: .
length: 13
size: few
CDR3: CASSRRQDYGYTF
DNA: TGTGCCAGCAGCCGAAGACAGGATTATGGCTACACCTTC

V: TRBV27
J: TRBJ1-2
D: TRBD1
length: 18
size: .
CDR3: CASSLSAGQKQANYGYTF
DNA: TGTGCCAGCAGTTTATCAGCGGGACAGAAACAAGCTAACTATGGCTACACCTTC

V: TRBV10-3
J: TRBJ2-7
D: TRBD1
length: 13
size: .
CDR3: CATGTGFSYEQYF
DNA: TGTGCCACCGGGACAGGGTTCTCCTACGAGCAGTACTTC

V: TRBV10-2
J: TRBJ2-3
D: TRBD2
length: 15
size: .
CDR3: CASIRTSGYTDTQYF
DNA: TGCGCCAGCATCCGGACTAGCGGGTACACAGATACGCAGTATTTT

V: TRBV7-9
J: TRBJ2-3
D: .
length: 12
size: many
CDR3: CASSSPADTQYF
DNA: TGTGCCAGCAGCTCACCGGCAGATACGCAGTATTTT